This T cell receptor (beta chain) originates from a study of blood T cells in healthy people across ages. General study results and limits: Strong correlation was found linking TCR beta diversity to naive T cell percentage. Observed TCR beta diversity per million T cells went down as age went up. This fall followed a roughly linear course with age. The long-lived group displayed more naive CD4+ cells, plus higher diversity, than the aged donors did.

Comments on this clonotype: As yet, its antigen is unknown.

A second about 7 to 11 cycle PCR used barcoded and J-beta primers. TCRdb reanalysed the 5' RACE reads using MiXCR and keeps one entry per CDR3 protein. The sample has 800,000 to 900,000 distinct CDR3 sequences, around 62% seen once; the top ten hold about a quarter. This receptor was taken from a man younger than 45 in good health. Sequenced sample: blood.

Here the CDR3 DNA reads TGTGCCAGCAGCTTAGTAACAGCGGGTGACTCAGATACGCAGTATTTT. It is translated as CASSLVTAGDSDTQYF. J is TRBJ2-3 and V is TRBV11-2; perhaps TRBD2 as D (6 bases). V was shortened by 1 base and J by 4 bases, with 15 bases between the two germline ends. Germline CDR1 SGHAT, CDR2 FQNNGV. The CDR3 runs to 16 residues.